The next 28 T cell receptor beta chains were all read from a single sample in a study of shared clonotypes between healthy human individuals. Only in-frame clones appear in the TCRdb table, and some are missing; sequencing was by immunoSEQ multiplex PCR. This sample yields hundreds of thousands of clones, of which about three quarters are seen a single time; under 2% belongs to the top ten. The material sequenced was memory CD4+ T cells sorted from blood. Subset noted: CD45RA-negative fraction. These receptors were taken from a woman in her twenties or thirties in good health.

The chain carries TRBV5-6 and TRBJ2-7; 9 bases map to TRBD1. CDR1 is SGHDT and CDR2 is YYEEEE in the germline V gene. The CDR3 consists of 15 residues. The V segment lost 2 bases and the J segment 3 bases; nucleotides outside the gene matches: 6. CDR3 residues: CASSFPGQGSYEQYF. The CDR3 DNA reads as TGTGCCAGCAGCTTCCCGGGACAGGGAAGCTACGAGCAGTACTTC.

This clone has just a few counts. The gene calls are TRBV6-6 and TRBJ1-2; no clear D. From germline, CDR1 is MNHNY and CDR2 SVGAGI (reference sequence). The CDR3 sequence is 14 residues long. The ends were cut back, 6 bases at V and 8 bases at J, with 19 bases in the middle. The CDR3 loop reads CASRGLPSKSGYTF. Here the CDR3 DNA reads TGTGCCAGCAGGGGTCTACCGTCGAAATCGGGCTACACCTTC.

The V and J genes are TRBV11-2 and TRBJ1-2; the match to TRBD1 covers 7 bases. The CDR3 extends over 13 amino acids. Germline V lookup: CDR1 SGHAT, CDR2 FQNNGV. V dropped 5 bases and J dropped 6; count of bases not matched to a gene: 6. In DNA form, the CDR3 reads TGTGCCAGCAGCGGCCAGGGGGTGGATGGCTACACCTTC. This sequence encodes CASSGQGVDGYTF.

Details on this clone: This sample also contains other DNA sequences that code for the same CDR3. The genes are TRBV6-1 and TRBJ2-3, with D possibly matching TRBD1 (5 bases). Trimming removed 4 bases at V and 0 bases at J, with 8 bases between. Germline CDR1 is MNHNS and CDR2 is SASEGT. The CDR3 contains 14 residues. CDR3 DNA sequence: TGTGCCAGCAGTGTGGCAGGGAGCACAGATACGCAGTATTTT. Translating gives CASSVAGSTDTQYF.

The chain has TRBV15 and TRBJ1-5; D remains unclear. The V end lost 3 bases, the J end lost 1 base, and 13 bases lay between the germline ends. Germline CDR1 reads LNHNV; CDR2 reads YYDKDF (reference sequence). This CDR3 is built from 16 residues. The CDR3 nucleotides are TGTGCCACCAGCAGGGGCCGGTTAGGCAGCAATCAGCCCCAGCATTTT. Protein: CATSRGRLGSNQPQHF.

As regards this clone: Other DNA sequences in the same sample also yield this CDR3. The J gene is TRBJ2-7, the V gene TRBV28; 7 positions agree with TRBD2. The junction had 7 bases not matched to a gene; V was cut back by 5 bases and J by 0 bases. The CDR3 consists of 15 residues. Germline-derived CDR1 and CDR2 are MDHEN and SYDVKM. The CDR3 sequence: CASSLYGGSSYEQYF. DNA for the CDR3: TGTGCCAGCAGTCTCTACGGGGGGAGCTCCTACGAGCAGTACTTC.

V gene TRBV11-3 combines with J gene TRBJ2-2; TRBD2 matches 7 bases. The germline CDR1 and CDR2 sequences are SGHNT and YENEEA. Trimming removed 5 bases from V and 5 bases from J; junction bases left unmatched: 8. The CDR3 runs to 15 residues. The CDR3 sequence: CASSLAAVGTGELFF. DNA for the CDR3: TGTGCCAGCAGCCTAGCGGCCGTGGGGACCGGGGAGCTGTTTTTT.

J is TRBJ2-6 and V is TRBV30; D remains ambiguous. With 1 base removed from V and 4 bases from J, the gap between germline ends came to 5 bases. The CDR3 is 13 amino acids. The germline gives CDR1 GTSNPN, CDR2 SVGIG (reference sequence). CDR3 DNA: TGTGCCTGGAGTGGGGGAGGGGCCAACGTCCTGACTTTC. It is translated as CAWSGGGANVLTF.

Details on this clone: Within the sample, other DNA sequences also encode this same CDR3. The rearrangement links TRBV29-1 to TRBJ1-3, with TRBD1 as a possible D gene (5 bases). The germline V gene has CDR1 SQVTM and CDR2 ANQGSEA. The CDR3 runs 13 residues. Trimming took off 3 bases at V and 2 bases at J, with 8 bases between the two ends. The CDR3 bases are TGCAGCGTTGACTCCAGGGCTGGAAACACCATATATTTT. Encoded protein: CSVDSRAGNTIYF.

The chain employs TRBV7-8 and TRBJ1-1; the match to TRBD1 covers 7 bases. This CDR3 comprises 16 residues. V shed 3 bases, J shed 0 bases, and the junction held 7 bases outside the gene matches. Germline V CDR1 and CDR2: SGHVS, FQNEAQ. The CDR3 sequence is CASSLTGSLVNTEAFF. The CDR3 DNA follows: TGTGCCAGCAGCTTGACAGGGAGTCTCGTGAACACTGAAGCTTTCTTT.

Comments on this clone: At the DNA level, this CDR3 is encoded by other sequences in the same sample as well. The V and J genes are TRBV18 and TRBJ2-1; D is undetermined. V shed 0 bases and J shed 7 bases, with 7 bases lying between them. Germline CDR1 KGHSH, CDR2 LQKENI. This CDR3 spans 13 amino acids. CDR3 bases: TGTGCCAGCTCACCACCGTCTTCTAATGAGCAGTTCTTC. Amino acid sequence: CASSPPSSNEQFF.

The V and J genes are TRBV9 and TRBJ1-2; D is undetermined. There are 15 residues in the CDR3. The V gene lost 3 bases and the J gene lost 0 bases, with 12 bases spanning the gap. The germline CDR1 and CDR2 sequences are SGDLS and YYNGEE. The CDR3 loop is CASSGWTEANYGYTF. The CDR3 coding sequence is TGTGCCAGCAGCGGTTGGACGGAAGCTAACTATGGCTACACCTTC.

The V gene is TRBV7-8, the J gene TRBJ2-1; 15 bases are a match to TRBD2. Germline V lookup: CDR1 SGHVS, CDR2 FQNEAQ. The CDR3 sequence is 17 residues long. The V gene end was trimmed by 5 bases and the J gene end by 5 bases; junction bases not matched to a gene: 7. The CDR3 nucleotides read TGTGCCAGCAGCCCTAGGACTAGCGGGAGGGCCCACAATGAGCAGTTCTTC. Translated: CASSPRTSGRAHNEQFF.

This clone was seen more than once but under ten times. This chain connects TRBV5-1 to TRBJ2-1; 7 nucleotides line up with TRBD1. The CDR3 is made up of 14 amino acids. Germline CDR1 is SGHRS and CDR2 is YFSETQ. The J segment lost 4 bases and the V segment lost 1 base, leaving 2 bases of the junction unmatched. The CDR3 here is CASSLTGVYNEQFF. The CDR3 bases are TGCGCCAGCAGCTTGACAGGGGTATACAATGAGCAGTTCTTC.

This clone is a singleton in its sample. The chain joins TRBV18 to TRBJ2-7, with 8 bases fitting TRBD2. Germline assignment: CDR1 KGHSH and CDR2 LQKENI. J was trimmed by 3 bases and V by 0 bases; bases with no gene match: 4. This CDR3 has 15 amino acids. Here the CDR3 DNA reads TGTGCCAGCTCACCACCCAGCGGGGGATTCTACGAGCAGTACTTC. This translates into CASSPPSGGFYEQYF.

The rearrangement links TRBV10-3 to TRBJ2-3; TRBD2 agrees at 11 bases. Germline trimming cut 0 bases from V and 4 bases from J; bases unmatched to any gene: 9. The CDR3 extends over 18 amino acids. Germline-derived CDR1 and CDR2 are ENHRY and SYGVKD. DNA of the CDR3: TGTGCCATCAGTGAGTCTCCGGGACTAGCGGAACACGCAGATACGCAGTATTTT. Amino acids: CAISESPGLAEHADTQYF.

The sample holds a few counts of this clone. CDR3 DNA sequence: TGTGCCAGCAGAACAGGGGGCATACCCTACGAGCAGTACTTC. This gives the protein CASRTGGIPYEQYF. The gene calls are TRBV28 and TRBJ2-7; 9 nucleotides match TRBD1. The V gene end was trimmed by 6 bases and the J gene end by 2 bases; junction bases not matched to a gene: 5. There are 14 residues in the CDR3. Germline CDR1 is MDHEN and CDR2 is SYDVKM. The full variable domain, rest sourced from reference TRBV28 and TRBJ2-7, is DVKVTQSSRYLVKRTGEKVFLECVQDMDHENMFWYRQDPGLGLRLIYFSYDVKMKEKGDIPEGYSVSREKKERFSLILESASTNQTSMYLCASRTGGIPYEQYFGPGTRLTVT.

With regard to this clone: A far larger clone lies a single base away; this is likely a read error. This chain uses TRBV11-3 with TRBJ2-3, with a tentative D call TRBD2 (5 bases). The CDR3 has 16 residues. Per germline, CDR1 SGHNT and CDR2 YENEEA. The ends were cut back, 1 base at V and 5 bases at J, with 16 bases in the middle. CDR3 bases: TGTGCCAGCAGCTTAGGGATTAGCGCCTGGGGAGATACGCAGTATTTT. Its protein is CASSLGISAWGDTQYF.

Comments on this clone: A far bigger clonotype differs at one base, so this is likely a read error. Distinct nucleotide sequences in the sample also encode this CDR3. The V gene is TRBV2, the J gene TRBJ2-7; D gene uncertain. Germline values: CDR1 SNHLY, CDR2 FYNNEI. The CDR3 totals 11 residues. V gave up 6 bases and J gave up 0 bases, with 3 bases separating them. The CDR3 nucleotides are TGTGCCAGCAGCTTCTCCTACGAGCAGTACTTC. Its translation: CASSFSYEQYF.

The chain joins TRBV9 to TRBJ2-3, with D unresolved. Trimming cost V 4 bases and J 5 bases, with 14 bases left between them. The CDR3 has 14 amino acids. Per the germline V gene, CDR1 is SGDLS and CDR2 is YYNGEE. Here the CDR3 reads CASSPGLPVDTQYF. The CDR3 DNA sequence: TGTGCCAGCAGCCCTGGTTTACCGGTAGATACGCAGTATTTT.

To note about this clone: Additional DNA sequences in this sample encode the identical CDR3. The rearrangement links TRBV2 to TRBJ2-5; 9 nucleotides agree with TRBD1. CDR1 is SNHLY, CDR2 FYNNEI, per germline. The trim removed 5 bases at V and 5 bases at J, leaving 9 bases unmatched. The CDR3 sequence is 15 residues long. This CDR3 is CASSLRTGAGETQYF. CDR3 nucleotides: TGTGCCAGCAGTTTACGGACAGGGGCGGGGGAGACCCAGTACTTC.

This chain connects TRBV5-1 to TRBJ1-1; 8 nucleotides align to TRBD1. The V and J ends lost 5 bases and 1 base, in that order; junction bases with no gene match: 4. This CDR3 is built from 14 residues. Germline V lookup: CDR1 SGHRS, CDR2 YFSETQ. The CDR3 is CASRQGDANTEAFF. DNA for the CDR3: TGCGCCAGCAGACAGGGGGATGCGAACACTGAAGCTTTCTTT.

The V gene is TRBV11-2, the J gene TRBJ2-7; perhaps TRBD1 as D (5 bases). This CDR3 contains 13 residues. Germline V gene lookup returns CDR1 SGHAT and CDR2 FQNNGV. The V and J ends lost 1 base and 2 bases respectively, with 6 bases between them. The CDR3 spells CASSLVRAYEQYF. The DNA for the CDR3 is TGTGCCAGCAGCTTAGTCAGGGCCTACGAGCAGTACTTC.

This clone was seen once. The rearrangement links TRBV6-1 to TRBJ1-2; 9 positions agree with TRBD1. Per the germline V gene, CDR1 is MNHNS and CDR2 is SASEGT. This CDR3 comprises 14 residues. V lost 6 bases, J lost 8 bases, and 10 bases stayed unmatched. In nucleotides, the CDR3 is TGTGCCAGCAGACCCACCGGGACAGGGCTCGGCTACACCTTC. Its protein is CASRPTGTGLGYTF.

The chain carries TRBV5-1 and TRBJ2-2; 8 bases are a match to TRBD2. CDR3 length: 15 amino acids. The germline V gene has CDR1 SGHRS and CDR2 YFSETQ. Trimming cost V 0 bases and J 4 bases; bases outside gene matches: 2. The CDR3 DNA follows: TGCGCCAGCAGCTTGGGTAGCGGGGCCACCGGGGAGCTGTTTTTT. Protein product: CASSLGSGATGELFF.

This clone was detected a few times. J is TRBJ2-2 and V is TRBV19; D remains unclear. CDR3 length: 17 residues. Trimming took 1 base from V and 2 from J, leaving 14 bases between them. CDR1 is LNHDA and CDR2 is SQIVND in the germline V gene (reference sequence). CDR3 bases: TGTGCCAGTAGTATAGTGGTAGTAGCAGATAACACCGGGGAGCTGTTTTTT. Translated: CASSIVVVADNTGELFF.

The chain recombines TRBV7-3 with TRBJ2-5; 14 bases align to TRBD2. CDR3 size: 16 residues. The ends lost 5 bases at V and 4 bases at J; junction bases unmatched: 6. The germline V gene encodes CDR1 SGHTA and CDR2 FQGTGA. CDR3 sequence reads: CASSKGTSGSRETQYF. In DNA, the CDR3 is TGTGCCAGCAGCAAGGGGACTAGCGGGAGTAGAGAGACCCAGTACTTC.

This clone was seen a few times. The genes are TRBV9 and TRBJ2-3; 10 bases are shared with TRBD1. The germline V gene encodes CDR1 SGDLS and CDR2 YYNGEE. CDR3 length: 18 residues. Losses at the gene ends were 4 bases for V and 4 bases for J; bases not matched to a gene: 15. The DNA of the CDR3 is TGTGCCAGCAGCAGAGGGACAGGGGTCGACGGGAGTGCAGATACGCAGTATTTT. Residues: CASSRGTGVDGSADTQYF.